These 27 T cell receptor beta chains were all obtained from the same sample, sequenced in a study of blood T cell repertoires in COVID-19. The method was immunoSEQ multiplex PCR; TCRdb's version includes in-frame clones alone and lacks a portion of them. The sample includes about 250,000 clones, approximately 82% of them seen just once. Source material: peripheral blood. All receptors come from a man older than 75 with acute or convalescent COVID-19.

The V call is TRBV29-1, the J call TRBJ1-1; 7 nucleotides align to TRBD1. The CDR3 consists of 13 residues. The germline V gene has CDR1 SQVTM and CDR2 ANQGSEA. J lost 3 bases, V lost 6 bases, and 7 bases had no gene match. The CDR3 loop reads CSVNRGWDTEAFF. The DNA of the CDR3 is TGCAGCGTCAACAGGGGATGGGACACTGAAGCTTTCTTT. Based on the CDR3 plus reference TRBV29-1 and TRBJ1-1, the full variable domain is SAVISQKPSRDICQRGTSLTIQCQVDSQVTMMFWYRQQPGQSLTLIATANQGSEATYESGFVIDKFPISRPNLTFSTLTVSNMSPEDSSIYLCSVNRGWDTEAFFGQGTRLTVV.

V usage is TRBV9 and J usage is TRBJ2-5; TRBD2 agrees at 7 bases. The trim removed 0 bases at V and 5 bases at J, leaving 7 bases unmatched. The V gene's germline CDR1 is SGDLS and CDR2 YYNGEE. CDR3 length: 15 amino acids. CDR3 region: CASSVGSGRGETQYF. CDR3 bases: TGTGCCAGCAGCGTAGGAAGTGGGCGGGGGGAGACCCAGTACTTC.

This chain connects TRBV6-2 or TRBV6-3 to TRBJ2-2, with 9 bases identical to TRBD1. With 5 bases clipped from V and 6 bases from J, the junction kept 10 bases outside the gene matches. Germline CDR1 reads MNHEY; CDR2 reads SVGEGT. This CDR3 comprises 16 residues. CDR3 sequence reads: CASSPPGQGRAGELFF. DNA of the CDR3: TGTGCCAGCAGTCCCCCCGGACAGGGGCGGGCCGGGGAGCTGTTTTTT.

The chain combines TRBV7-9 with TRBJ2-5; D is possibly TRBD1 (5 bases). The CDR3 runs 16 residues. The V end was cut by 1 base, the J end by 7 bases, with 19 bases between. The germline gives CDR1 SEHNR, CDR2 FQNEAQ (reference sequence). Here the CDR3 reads CASSLEGTPGTGTQYF. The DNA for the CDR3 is TGTGCCAGCAGCTTAGAGGGAACCCCGGGCACAGGGACCCAGTACTTC. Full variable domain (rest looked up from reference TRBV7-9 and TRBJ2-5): DTGVSQNPRHKITKRGQNVTFRCDPISEHNRLYWYRQTLGQGPEFLTYFQNEAQLEKSRLLSDRFSAERPKGSFSTLEIQRTEQGDSAMYLCASSLEGTPGTGTQYFGPGTRLLVL.

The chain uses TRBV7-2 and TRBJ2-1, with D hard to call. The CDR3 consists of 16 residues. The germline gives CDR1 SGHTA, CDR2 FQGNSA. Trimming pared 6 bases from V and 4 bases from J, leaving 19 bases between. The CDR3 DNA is TGTGCCAGCAGATCCGGCCGGCTTAGCCGGTACAATGAGCAGTTCTTC. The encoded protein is CASRSGRLSRYNEQFF.

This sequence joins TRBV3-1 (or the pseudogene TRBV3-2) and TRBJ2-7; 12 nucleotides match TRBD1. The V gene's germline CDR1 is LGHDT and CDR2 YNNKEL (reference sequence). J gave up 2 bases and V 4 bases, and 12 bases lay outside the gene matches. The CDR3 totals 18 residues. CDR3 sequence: CASSPKIGDRGLPYEQYF. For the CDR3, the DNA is TGTGCCAGCAGCCCCAAGATAGGGGACAGGGGGCTTCCCTACGAGCAGTACTTC.

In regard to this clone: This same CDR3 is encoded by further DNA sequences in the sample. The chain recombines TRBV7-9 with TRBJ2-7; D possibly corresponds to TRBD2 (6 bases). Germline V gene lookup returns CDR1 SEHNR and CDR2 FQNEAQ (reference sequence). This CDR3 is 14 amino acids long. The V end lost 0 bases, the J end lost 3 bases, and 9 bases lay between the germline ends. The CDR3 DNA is TGTGCCAGCAGCTTAGCGGGGGGTAGCTACGAGCAGTACTTC. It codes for CASSLAGGSYEQYF.

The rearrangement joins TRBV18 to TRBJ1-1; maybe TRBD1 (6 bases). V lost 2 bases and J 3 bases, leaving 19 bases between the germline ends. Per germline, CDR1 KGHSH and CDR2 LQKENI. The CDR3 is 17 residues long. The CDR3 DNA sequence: TGTGCCAGCTCACCAGGTCTTTTGCAGGGGTGGCACACTGAAGCTTTCTTT. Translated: CASSPGLLQGWHTEAFF.

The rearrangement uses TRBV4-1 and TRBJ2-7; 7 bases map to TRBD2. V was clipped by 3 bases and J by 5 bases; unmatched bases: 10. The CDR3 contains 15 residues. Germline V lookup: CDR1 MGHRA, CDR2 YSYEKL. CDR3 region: CASSQDGRLADEQYF. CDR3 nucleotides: TGCGCCAGCAGCCAGGACGGTCGTCTAGCGGACGAGCAGTACTTC.

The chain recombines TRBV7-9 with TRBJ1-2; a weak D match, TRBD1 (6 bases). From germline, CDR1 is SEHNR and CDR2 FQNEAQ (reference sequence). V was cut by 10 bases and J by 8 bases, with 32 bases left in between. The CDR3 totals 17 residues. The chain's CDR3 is CATKPVYRDEVDRGYTF. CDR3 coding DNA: TGTGCCACCAAACCCGTTTACAGGGACGAGGTGGATCGGGGCTACACCTTC.

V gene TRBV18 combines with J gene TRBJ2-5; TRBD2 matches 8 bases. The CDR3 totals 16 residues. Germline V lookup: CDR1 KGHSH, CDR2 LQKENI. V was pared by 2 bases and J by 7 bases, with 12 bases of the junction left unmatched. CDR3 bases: TGTGCCAGCTCACCAGAAGCGGGAGAGTTTGGTGTGACCCAGTACTTC. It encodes CASSPEAGEFGVTQYF.

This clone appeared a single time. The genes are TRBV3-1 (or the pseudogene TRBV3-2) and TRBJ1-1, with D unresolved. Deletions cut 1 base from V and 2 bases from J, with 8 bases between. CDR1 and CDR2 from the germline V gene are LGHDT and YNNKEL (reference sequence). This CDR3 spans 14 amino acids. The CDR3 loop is CASSQVPGNTEAFF. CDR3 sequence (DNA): TGTGCCAGCAGCCAAGTGCCCGGTAACACTGAAGCTTTCTTT.

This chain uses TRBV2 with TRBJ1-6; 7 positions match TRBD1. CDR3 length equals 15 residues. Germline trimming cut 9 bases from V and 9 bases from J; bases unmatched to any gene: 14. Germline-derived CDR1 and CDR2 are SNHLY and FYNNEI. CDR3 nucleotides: TGTGCCAGTAGGGGACAGTCCACCGAGGGTTCACCCCTCCACTTT. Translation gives CASRGQSTEGSPLHF.

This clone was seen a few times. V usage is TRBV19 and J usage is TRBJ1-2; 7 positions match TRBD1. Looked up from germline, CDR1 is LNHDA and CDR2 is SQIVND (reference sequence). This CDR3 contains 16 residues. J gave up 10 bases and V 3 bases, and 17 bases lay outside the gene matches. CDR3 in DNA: TGTGCCAGTAGTATTGGGACAGCCGTCCTGATAAAGTCCTACACCTTC. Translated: CASSIGTAVLIKSYTF.

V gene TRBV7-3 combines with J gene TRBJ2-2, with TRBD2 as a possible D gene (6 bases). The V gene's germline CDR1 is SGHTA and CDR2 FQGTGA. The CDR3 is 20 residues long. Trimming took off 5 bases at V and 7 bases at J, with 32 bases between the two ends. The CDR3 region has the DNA TGTGCCAGCAGCCCACAGGCGTTGATATCCAGCGGAGGGCCCGTCGGGGAGCTGTTTTTT. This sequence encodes CASSPQALISSGGPVGELFF.

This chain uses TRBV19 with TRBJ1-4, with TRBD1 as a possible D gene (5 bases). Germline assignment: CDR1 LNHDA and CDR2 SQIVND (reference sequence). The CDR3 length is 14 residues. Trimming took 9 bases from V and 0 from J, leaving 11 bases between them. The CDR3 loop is CASRDRATNEKLFF. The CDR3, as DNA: TGTGCCAGCCGCGACAGAGCAACTAATGAAAAACTGTTTTTT. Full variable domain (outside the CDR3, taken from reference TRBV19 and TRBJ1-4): DGGITQSPKYLFRKEGQNVTLSCEQNLNHDAMYWYRQDPGQGLRLIYYSQIVNDFQKGDIAEGYSVSREKKESFPLTVTSAQKNPTAFYLCASRDRATNEKLFFGSGTQLSVL.

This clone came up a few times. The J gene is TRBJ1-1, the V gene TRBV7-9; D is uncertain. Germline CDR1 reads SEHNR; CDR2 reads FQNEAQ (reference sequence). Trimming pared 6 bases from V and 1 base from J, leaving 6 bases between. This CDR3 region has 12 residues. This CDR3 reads CASSRQNTEAFF. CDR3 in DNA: TGTGCCAGCAGTCGACAGAACACTGAAGCTTTCTTT.

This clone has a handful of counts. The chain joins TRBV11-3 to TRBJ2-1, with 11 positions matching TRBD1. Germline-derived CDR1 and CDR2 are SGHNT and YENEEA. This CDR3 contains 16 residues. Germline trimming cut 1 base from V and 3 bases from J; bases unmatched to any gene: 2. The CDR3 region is CASSLAGTGGYNEQFF. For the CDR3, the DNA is TGTGCCAGCAGCTTAGCCGGGACAGGGGGCTACAATGAGCAGTTCTTC.

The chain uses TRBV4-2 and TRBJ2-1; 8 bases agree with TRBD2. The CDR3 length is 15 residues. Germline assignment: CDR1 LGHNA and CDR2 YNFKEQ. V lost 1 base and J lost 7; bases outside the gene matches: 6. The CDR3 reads CASSQAGGPGNEQFF. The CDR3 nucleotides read TGTGCCAGCAGCCAAGCGGGGGGGCCAGGGAATGAGCAGTTCTTC.

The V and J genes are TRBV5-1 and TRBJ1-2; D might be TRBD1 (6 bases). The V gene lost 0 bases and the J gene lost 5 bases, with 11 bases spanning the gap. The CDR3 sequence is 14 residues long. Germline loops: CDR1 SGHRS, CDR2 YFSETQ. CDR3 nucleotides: TGCGCCAGCAGCTTGGGACTGGGGGCGTATGGCTACACCTTC. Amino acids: CASSLGLGAYGYTF.

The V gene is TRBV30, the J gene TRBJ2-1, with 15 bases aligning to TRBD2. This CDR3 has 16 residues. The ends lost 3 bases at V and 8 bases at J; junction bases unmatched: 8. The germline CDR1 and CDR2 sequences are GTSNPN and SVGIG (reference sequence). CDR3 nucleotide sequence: TGTGCCTGGAGCGCCAAAGGACTAGCGGGGGGGGATGAGCAGTTCTTC. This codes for CAWSAKGLAGGDEQFF.

This CDR3 is CASSPTGSAYGYTF. CDR3 bases: TGCGCCAGCAGTCCAACAGGGTCGGCCTATGGCTACACCTTC. The V gene is TRBV5-1, the J gene TRBJ1-2; maybe TRBD1 (6 bases). Trimming shortened V by 5 bases and J by 4 bases, and 15 bases separated the two germline ends. Germline CDR1 reads SGHRS; CDR2 reads YFSETQ. The CDR3 covers 14 residues.

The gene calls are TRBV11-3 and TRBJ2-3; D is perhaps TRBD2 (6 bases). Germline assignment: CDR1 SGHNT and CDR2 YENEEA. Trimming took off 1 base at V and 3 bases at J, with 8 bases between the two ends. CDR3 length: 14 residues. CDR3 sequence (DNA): TGTGCCAGCAGCTTAGGCAGCGGGACAGATACGCAGTATTTT. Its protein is CASSLGSGTDTQYF.

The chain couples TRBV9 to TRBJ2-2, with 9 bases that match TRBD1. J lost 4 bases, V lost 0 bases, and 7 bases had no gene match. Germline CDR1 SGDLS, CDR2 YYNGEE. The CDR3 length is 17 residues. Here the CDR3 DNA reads TGTGCCAGCAGCGTAGGCGGTACAGGGGGCTTCACCGGGGAGCTGTTTTTT. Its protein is CASSVGGTGGFTGELFF. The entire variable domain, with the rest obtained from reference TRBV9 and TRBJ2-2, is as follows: DSGVTQTPKHLITATGQRVTLRCSPRSGDLSVYWYQQSLDQGLQFLIQYYNGEERAKGNILERFSAQQFPDLHSELNLSSLELGDSALYFCASSVGGTGGFTGELFFGEGSRLTVL.

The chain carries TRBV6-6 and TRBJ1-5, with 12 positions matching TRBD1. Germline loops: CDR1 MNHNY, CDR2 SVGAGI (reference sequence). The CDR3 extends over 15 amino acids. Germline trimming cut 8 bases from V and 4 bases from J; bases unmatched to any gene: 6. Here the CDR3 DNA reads TGTGCCAGCCGAGGGACAGGGGGCAATAATCAGCCCCAGCATTTT. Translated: CASRGTGGNNQPQHF.

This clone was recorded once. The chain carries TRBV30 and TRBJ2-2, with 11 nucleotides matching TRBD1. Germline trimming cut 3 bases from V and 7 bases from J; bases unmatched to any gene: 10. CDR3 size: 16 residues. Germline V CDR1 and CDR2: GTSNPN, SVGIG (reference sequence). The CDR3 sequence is CAWRQSGTGGFGELFF. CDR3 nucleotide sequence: TGTGCCTGGAGGCAAAGTGGGACAGGGGGGTTCGGGGAGCTGTTTTTT.

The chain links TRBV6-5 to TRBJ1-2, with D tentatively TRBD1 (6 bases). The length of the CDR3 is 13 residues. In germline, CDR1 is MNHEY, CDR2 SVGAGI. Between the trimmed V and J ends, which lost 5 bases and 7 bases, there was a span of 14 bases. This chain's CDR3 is CASSPPGVGGYTF. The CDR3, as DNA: TGTGCCAGCAGTCCCCCAGGGGTAGGTGGCTACACCTTC.